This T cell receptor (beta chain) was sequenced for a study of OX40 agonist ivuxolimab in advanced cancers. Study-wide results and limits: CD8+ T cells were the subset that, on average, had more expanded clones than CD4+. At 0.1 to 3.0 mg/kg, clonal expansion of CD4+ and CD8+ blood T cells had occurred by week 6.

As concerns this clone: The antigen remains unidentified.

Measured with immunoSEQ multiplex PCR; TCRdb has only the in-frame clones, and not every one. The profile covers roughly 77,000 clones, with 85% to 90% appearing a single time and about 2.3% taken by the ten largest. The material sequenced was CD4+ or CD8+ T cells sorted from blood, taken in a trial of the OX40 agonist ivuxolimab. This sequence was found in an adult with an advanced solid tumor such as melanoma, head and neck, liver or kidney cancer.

The CDR3 region has the DNA TGTGCCAGCAGCTCGGAAGGTCCCGGCAGAACGCAGTATTTT. This encodes CASSSEGPGRTQYF. The V gene is TRBV7-9, the J gene TRBJ2-3; D gene unclear. Germline lookup yields CDR1 SEHNR and CDR2 FQNEAQ (reference sequence). Trimming took 4 bases from V and 9 from J, leaving 17 bases between them. CDR3 length: 14 residues.